This T cell receptor (beta chain) appears in the sequencing data of a study of molecular identifiers for immune sequencing clone quantification. Previously reported methods and listed TCR primers produced the bulk TCR libraries. From the PCR reads, TCRdb called clonotypes with MiXCR, one entry per CDR3 protein. The table includes a few hundred thousand distinct CDR3 sequences, roughly a quarter detected once. Study outcomes and limitations: Underestimation of highly expanded clone sizes could arise where identical TCR molecules share a barcode.

Comments on this clonotype: As yet, its antigen is unknown.

This receptor was taken from a human donor in good health. Some libraries in this study had Jurkat cell RNA spiked in. Sequencing was done on a sample of naive CD8+ T cells from blood, with Jurkat cell RNA spiked in. As to subset: FACS-sorted CD8+CD4-CCR7+CD45RA+ naive T cells.

As DNA, the CDR3 is TGTGCCAGCAGCCAAAGCCGGAGAGGGCCCTACGAGCAGTACTTC. It codes for CASSQSRRGPYEQYF. J is TRBJ2-7 and V is TRBV13, with D perhaps matching TRBD2 (5 bases). V lost 5 bases and J lost 2, with 16 bases in between. Germline assignment: CDR1 PRHDT and CDR2 FYEKMQ (reference sequence). The CDR3 runs to 15 residues.